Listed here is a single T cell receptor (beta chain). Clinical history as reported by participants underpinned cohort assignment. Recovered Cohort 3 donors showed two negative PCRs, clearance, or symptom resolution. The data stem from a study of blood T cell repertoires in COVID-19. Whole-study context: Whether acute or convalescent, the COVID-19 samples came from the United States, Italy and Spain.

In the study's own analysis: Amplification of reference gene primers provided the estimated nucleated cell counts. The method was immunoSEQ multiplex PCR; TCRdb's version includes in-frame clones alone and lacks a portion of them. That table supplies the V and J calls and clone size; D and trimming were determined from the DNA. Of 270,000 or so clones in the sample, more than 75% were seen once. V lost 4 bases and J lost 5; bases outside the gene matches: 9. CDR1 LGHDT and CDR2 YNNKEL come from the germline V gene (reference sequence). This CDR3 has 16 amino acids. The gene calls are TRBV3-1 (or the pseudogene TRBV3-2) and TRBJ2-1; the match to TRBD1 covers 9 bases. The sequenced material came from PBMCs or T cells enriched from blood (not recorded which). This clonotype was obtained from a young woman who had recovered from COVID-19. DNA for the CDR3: TGTGCCAGCAGCCCCTTTCTGACAGGGGGGCACAATGAGCAGTTCTTC. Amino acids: CASSPFLTGGHNEQFF.